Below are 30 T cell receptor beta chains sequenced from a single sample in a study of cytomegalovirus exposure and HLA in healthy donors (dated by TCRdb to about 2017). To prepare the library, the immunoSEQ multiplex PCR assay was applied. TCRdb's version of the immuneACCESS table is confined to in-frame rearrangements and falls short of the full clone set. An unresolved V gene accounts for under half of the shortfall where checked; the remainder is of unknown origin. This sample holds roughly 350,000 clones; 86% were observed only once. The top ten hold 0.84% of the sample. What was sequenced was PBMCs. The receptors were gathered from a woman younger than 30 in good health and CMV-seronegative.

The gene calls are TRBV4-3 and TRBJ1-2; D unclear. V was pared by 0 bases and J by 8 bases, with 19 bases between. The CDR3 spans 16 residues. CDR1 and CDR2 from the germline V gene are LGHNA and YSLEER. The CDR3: CASSQDAGGSFGGYTF. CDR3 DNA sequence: TGCGCCAGCAGCCAAGACGCGGGCGGGTCTTTCGGGGGCTACACCTTC.

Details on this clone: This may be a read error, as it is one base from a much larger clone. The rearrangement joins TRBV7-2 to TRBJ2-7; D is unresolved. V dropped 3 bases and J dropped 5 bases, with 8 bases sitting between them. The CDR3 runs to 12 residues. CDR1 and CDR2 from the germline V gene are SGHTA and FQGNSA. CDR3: CASSLAPHEQYF. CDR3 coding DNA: TGTGCCAGCAGCTTGGCCCCCCACGAGCAGTACTTC.

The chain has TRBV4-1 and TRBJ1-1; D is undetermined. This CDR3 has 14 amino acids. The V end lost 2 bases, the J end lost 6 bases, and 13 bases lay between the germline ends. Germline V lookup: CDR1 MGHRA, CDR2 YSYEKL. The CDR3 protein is CASSQRHGPAEAFF. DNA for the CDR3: TGCGCCAGCAGCCAAAGACACGGCCCCGCTGAAGCTTTCTTT.

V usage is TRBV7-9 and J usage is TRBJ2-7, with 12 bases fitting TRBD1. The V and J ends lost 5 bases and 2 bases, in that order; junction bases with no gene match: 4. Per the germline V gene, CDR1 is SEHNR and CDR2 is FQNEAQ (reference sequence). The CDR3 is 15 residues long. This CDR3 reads CASSMGQGATYEQYF. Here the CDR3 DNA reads TGTGCCAGCAGCATGGGACAGGGGGCGACCTACGAGCAGTACTTC.

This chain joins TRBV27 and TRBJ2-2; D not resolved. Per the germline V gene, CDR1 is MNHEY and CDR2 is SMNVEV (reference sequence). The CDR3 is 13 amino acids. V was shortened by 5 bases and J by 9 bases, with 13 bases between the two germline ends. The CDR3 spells CASSANRERELFF. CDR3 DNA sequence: TGTGCCAGCAGTGCAAACAGAGAACGGGAGCTGTTTTTT.

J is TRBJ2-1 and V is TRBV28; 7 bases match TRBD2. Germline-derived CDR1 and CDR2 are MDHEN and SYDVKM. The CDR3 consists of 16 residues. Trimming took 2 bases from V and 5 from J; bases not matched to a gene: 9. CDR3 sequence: CASSLGRAGGDNEQFF. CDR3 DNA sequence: TGTGCCAGCAGTTTAGGGAGGGCTGGAGGGGACAATGAGCAGTTCTTC.

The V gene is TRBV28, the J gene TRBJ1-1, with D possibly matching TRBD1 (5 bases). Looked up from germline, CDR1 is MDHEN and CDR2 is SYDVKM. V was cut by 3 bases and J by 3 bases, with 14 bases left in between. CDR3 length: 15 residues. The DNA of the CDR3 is TGTGCCAGCAGTTTCAGGGTGGTGTCGGACACTGAAGCTTTCTTT. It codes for CASSFRVVSDTEAFF.

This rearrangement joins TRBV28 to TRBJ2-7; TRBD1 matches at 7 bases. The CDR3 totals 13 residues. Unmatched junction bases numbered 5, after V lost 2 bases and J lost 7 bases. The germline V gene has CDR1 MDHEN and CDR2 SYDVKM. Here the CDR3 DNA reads TGTGCCAGCAGTTTAAAGACAGGGTGGGAGCAGTACTTC. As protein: CASSLKTGWEQYF.

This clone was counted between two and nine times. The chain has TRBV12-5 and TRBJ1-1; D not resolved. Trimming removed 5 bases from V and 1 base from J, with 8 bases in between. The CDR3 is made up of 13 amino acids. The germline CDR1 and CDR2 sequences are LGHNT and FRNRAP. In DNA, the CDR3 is TGTGCTAGTGGTCCACACGAGAACACTGAAGCTTTCTTT. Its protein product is CASGPHENTEAFF.

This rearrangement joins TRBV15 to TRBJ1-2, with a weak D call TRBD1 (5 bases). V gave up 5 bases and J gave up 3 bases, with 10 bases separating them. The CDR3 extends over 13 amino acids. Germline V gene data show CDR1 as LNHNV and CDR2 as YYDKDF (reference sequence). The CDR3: CATSVGEDYGYTF. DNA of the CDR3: TGTGCCACCAGCGTAGGGGAGGACTATGGCTACACCTTC.

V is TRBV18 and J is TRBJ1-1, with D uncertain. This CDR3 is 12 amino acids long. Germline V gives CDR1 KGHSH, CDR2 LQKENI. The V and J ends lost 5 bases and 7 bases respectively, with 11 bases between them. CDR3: CASSSDLVEAFF. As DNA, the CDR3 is TGTGCCAGCTCATCTGACTTAGTTGAAGCTTTCTTT.

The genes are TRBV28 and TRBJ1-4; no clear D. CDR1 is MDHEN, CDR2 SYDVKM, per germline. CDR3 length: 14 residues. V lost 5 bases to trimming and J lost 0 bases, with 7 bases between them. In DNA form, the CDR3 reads TGTGCCAGCAGTGAGTTTGCAACTAATGAAAAACTGTTTTTT. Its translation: CASSEFATNEKLFF. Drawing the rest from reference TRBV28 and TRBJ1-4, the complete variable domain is DVKVTQSSRYLVKRTGEKVFLECVQDMDHENMFWYRQDPGLGLRLIYFSYDVKMKEKGDIPEGYSVSREKKERFSLILESASTNQTSMYLCASSEFATNEKLFFGSGTQLSVL.

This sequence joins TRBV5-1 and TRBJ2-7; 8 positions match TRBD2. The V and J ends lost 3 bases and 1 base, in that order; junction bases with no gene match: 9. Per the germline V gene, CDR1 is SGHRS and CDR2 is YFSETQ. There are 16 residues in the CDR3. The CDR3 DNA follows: TGCGCCAGCAGCTCCTCTACTAGCGGCACATCCTACGAGCAGTACTTC. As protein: CASSSSTSGTSYEQYF.

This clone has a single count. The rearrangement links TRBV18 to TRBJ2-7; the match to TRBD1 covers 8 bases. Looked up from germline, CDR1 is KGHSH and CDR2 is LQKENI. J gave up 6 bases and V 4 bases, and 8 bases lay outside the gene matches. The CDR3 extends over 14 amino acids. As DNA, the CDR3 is TGTGCCAGCTCACAATCAGGGGGCCCTGGCGAGCAGTACTTC. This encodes CASSQSGGPGEQYF.

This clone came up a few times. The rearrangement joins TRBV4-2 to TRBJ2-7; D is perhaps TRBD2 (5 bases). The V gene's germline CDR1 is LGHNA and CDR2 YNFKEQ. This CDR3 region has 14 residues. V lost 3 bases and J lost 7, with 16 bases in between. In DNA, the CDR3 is TGTGCCAGCAGCCATCCAGGACCGTCGGGGGAGCAGTACTTC. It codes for CASSHPGPSGEQYF.

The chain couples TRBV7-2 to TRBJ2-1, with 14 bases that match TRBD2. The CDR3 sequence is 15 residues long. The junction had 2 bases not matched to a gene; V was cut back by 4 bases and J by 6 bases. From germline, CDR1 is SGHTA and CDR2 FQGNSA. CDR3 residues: CASSSGLAGVNEQFF. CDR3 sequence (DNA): TGTGCCAGCAGCTCGGGACTAGCGGGAGTCAATGAGCAGTTCTTC.

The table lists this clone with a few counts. In DNA form, the CDR3 reads TGTGCCAGCAGTGAACTCTTCGAGCAGTACTTC. Translation: CASSELFEQYF. This chain connects TRBV25-1 to TRBJ2-7; no clear D gene. The germline V and J ends were trimmed by 2 bases and 6 bases, with 5 bases remaining between them. The CDR3 extends over 11 amino acids. Per germline, CDR1 MGHDK and CDR2 SYGVNS.

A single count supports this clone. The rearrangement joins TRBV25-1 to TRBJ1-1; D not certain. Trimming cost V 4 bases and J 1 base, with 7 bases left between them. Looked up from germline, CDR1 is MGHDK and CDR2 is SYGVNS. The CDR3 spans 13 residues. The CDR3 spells CASSAAANTEAFF. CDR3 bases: TGTGCCAGCAGTGCAGCGGCGAACACTGAAGCTTTCTTT.

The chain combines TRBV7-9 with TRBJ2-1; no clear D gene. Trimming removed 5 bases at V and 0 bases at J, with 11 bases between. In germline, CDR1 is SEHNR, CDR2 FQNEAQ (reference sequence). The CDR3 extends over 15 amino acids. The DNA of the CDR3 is TGTGCCAGCAGCCCCGGAGTGAGCTCCTACAATGAGCAGTTCTTC. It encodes CASSPGVSSYNEQFF.

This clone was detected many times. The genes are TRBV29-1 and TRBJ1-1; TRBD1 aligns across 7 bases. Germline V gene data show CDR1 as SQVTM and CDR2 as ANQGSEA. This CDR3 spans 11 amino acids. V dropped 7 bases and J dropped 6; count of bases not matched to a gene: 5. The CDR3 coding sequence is TGCAGCGCTCGGGACAGCTCTGAAGCTTTCTTT. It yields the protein CSARDSSEAFF.

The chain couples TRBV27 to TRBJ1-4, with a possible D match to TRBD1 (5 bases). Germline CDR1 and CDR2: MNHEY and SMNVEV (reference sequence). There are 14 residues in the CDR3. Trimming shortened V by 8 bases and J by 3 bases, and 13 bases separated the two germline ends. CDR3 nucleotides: TGTGCCAGCCGAAGGGGTTTAGCTAATGAAAAACTGTTTTTT. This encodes CASRRGLANEKLFF. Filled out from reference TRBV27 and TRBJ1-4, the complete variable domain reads EAQVTQNPRYLITVTGKKLTVTCSQNMNHEYMSWYRQDPGLGLRQIYYSMNVEVTDKGDVPEGYKVSRKEKRNFPLILESPSPNQTSLYFCASRRGLANEKLFFGSGTQLSVL.

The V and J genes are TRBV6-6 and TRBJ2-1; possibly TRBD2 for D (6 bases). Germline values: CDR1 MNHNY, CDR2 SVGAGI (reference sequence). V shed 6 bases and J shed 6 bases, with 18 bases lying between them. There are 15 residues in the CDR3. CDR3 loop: CASSSSGVTGNEQFF. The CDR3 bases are TGTGCCAGCAGCAGTAGCGGAGTTACTGGCAATGAGCAGTTCTTC.

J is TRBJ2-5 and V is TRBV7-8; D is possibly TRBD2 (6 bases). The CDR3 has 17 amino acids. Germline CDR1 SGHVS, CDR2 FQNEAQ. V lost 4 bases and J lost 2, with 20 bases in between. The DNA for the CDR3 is TGTGCCAGCAGCTCTCCTTCGATAGCGGACTATCAAGAGACCCAGTACTTC. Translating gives CASSSPSIADYQETQYF.

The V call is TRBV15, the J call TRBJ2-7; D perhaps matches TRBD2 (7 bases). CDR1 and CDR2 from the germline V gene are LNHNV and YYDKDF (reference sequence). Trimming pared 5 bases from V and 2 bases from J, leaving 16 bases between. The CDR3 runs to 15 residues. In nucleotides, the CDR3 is TGTGCCACCAGCGCCAGAGGGGGGGTCCCCTACGAGCAGTACTTC. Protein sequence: CATSARGGVPYEQYF.

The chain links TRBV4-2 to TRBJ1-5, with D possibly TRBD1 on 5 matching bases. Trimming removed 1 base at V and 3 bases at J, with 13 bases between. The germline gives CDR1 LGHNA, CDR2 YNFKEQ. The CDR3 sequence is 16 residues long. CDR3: CASSQGRGYDNQPQHF. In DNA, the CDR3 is TGTGCCAGCAGCCAAGGGCGGGGGTACGACAATCAGCCCCAGCATTTT.

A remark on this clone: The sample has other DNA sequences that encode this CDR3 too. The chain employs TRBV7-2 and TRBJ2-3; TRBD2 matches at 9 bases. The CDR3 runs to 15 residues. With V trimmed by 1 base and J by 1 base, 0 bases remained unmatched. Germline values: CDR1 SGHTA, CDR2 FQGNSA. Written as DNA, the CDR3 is TGTGCCAGCAGCTTAGGCGGGGGGGGCACAGATACGCAGTATTTT. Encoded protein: CASSLGGGGTDTQYF.

For the CDR3, the DNA is TGTGCCAGCAGTTTACGAGACAGGCCAACCGGGGAGCTGTTTTTT. It is translated as CASSLRDRPTGELFF. The rearrangement joins TRBV27 to TRBJ2-2, with TRBD1 as a possible D gene (6 bases). This CDR3 is 15 amino acids long. The germline CDR1 and CDR2 sequences are MNHEY and SMNVEV (reference sequence). V lost 2 bases to trimming and J lost 5 bases, with 12 bases between them.

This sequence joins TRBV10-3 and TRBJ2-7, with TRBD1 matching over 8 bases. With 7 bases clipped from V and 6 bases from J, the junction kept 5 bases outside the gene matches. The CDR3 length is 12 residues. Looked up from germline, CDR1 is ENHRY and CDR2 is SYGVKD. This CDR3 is CAITSQGAEQYF. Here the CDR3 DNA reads TGTGCCATCACCAGCCAGGGGGCCGAGCAGTACTTC.

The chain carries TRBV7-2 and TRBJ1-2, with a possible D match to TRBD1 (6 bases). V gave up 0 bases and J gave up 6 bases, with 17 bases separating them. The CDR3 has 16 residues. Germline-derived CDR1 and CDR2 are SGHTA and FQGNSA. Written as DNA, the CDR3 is TGTGCCAGCAGCTTAGCTGGGTTTGGGGGGGCAGATGGCTACACCTTC. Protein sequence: CASSLAGFGGADGYTF.

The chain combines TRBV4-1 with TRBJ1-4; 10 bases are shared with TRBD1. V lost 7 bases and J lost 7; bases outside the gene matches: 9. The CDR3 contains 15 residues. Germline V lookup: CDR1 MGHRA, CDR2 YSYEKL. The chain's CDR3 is CASTAIGTGVEKLFF. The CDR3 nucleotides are TGCGCCAGCACCGCGATCGGGACAGGGGTTGAAAAACTGTTTTTT.